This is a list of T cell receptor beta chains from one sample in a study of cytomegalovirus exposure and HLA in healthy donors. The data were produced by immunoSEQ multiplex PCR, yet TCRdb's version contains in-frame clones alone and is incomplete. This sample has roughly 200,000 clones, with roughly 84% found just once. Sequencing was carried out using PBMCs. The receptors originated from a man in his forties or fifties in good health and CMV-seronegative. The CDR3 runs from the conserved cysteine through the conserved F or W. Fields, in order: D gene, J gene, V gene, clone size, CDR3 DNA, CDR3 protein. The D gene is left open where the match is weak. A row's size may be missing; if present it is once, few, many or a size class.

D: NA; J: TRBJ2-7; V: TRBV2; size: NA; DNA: TGTGCCAGCAGTGAATACAGCGGTTACGAGCAGTACTTC; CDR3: CASSEYSGYEQYF
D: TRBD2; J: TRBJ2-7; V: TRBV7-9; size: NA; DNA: TGTGCCAGCAGGGCCGGGACTAGCGGGTACGAGCAGTACTTC; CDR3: CASRAGTSGYEQYF
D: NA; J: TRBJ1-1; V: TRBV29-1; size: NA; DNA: TGCAGCGTAGCTGGCCTCGCGGACACTGAAGCTTTCTTT; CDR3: CSVAGLADTEAFF
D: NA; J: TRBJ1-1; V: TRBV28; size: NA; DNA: TGTGCCATCCTGCGGGGCTTTGAAGCTTTCTTT; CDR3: CAILRGFEAFF
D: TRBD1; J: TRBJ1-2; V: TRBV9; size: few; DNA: TGTGCCAGCAGCGTTACCACAGGGGGCACCTATGGCTACACCTTC; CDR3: CASSVTTGGTYGYTF
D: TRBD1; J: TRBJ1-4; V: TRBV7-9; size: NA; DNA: TGTGCCAGCAGCTTTTCTTGGACAGGGGGTGAAAAACTGTTTTTT; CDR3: CASSFSWTGGEKLFF
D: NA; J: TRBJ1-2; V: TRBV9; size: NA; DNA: TGTGCCAGCAGCCCTTTAGTCGTACCGGGGTATGGCTACACCTTC; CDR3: CASSPLVVPGYGYTF
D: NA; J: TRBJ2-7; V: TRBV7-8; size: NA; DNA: TGTGCCAGCGAGGACAGAGTCTCCTACGAGCAGTACTTC; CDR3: CASEDRVSYEQYF
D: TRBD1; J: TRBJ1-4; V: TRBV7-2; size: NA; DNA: TGTGCCAGCAGCCAGACAGGGGGCGTAGAAGAAAAACTGTTTTTT; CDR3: CASSQTGGVEEKLFF
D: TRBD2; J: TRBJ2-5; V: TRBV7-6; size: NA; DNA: TGTGCCAGCAGCTACACTAGCGGCCGAGAGACCCAGTACTTC; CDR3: CASSYTSGRETQYF
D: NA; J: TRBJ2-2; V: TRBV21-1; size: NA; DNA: TGTGCCAGCAGCAAAGCCCCGACTAGTATCCGGAAAGCGAACACCGGGGAGCTGTTTTTT; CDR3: CASSKAPTSIRKANTGELFF
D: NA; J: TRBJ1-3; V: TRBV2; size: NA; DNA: TGTGCCAGCAGTCGATCGTTCCGTTCGGGTTTT; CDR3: CASSRSFRSGF
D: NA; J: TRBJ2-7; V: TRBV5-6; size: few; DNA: TGTGCCAGCAGCCGCCTGCTTCCTACCTACGAGCAGTACTTC; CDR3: CASSRLLPTYEQYF
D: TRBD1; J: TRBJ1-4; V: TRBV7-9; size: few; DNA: TGTGCCAGCAGCTTCGACAGGGTAGGAACTAATGAAAAACTGTTTTTT; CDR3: CASSFDRVGTNEKLFF
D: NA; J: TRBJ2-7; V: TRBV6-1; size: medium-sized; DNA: TGTGCCAGCAGTGAAGCGGGAGGTTCCTACGAGCAGTACTTC; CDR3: CASSEAGGSYEQYF
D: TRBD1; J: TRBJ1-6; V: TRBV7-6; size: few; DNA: TGTGCCAGCAGCCTTAACAGGGGTCGGAATTCACCCCTCCACTTT; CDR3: CASSLNRGRNSPLHF
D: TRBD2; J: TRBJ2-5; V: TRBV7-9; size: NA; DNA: TGTGCCAGCAGCTACACGGGGGGGACGCAGCAAGAGACCCAGTACTTC; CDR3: CASSYTGGTQQETQYF
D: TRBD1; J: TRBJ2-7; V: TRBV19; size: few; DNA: TGTGCCAGTAGTGCCGGGACAGGGATTAACGAGCAGTACTTC; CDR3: CASSAGTGINEQYF
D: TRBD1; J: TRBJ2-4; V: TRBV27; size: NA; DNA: TGTGCCAGCAGTCTTTCAGGGGGCCCCACCAAAAACATTCAGTACTTC; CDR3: CASSLSGGPTKNIQYF
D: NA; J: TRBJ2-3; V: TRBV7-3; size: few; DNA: TGTGCCAGCAGCTTAAGTAGCGGATGGGGGGTAGATACGCAGTATTTT; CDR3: CASSLSSGWGVDTQYF
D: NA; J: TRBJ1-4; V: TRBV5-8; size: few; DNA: TGTGCCAGCAGCCGGGGGAGTGCTGTTGCAACTAATGAAAAACTGTTTTTT; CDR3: CASSRGSAVATNEKLFF
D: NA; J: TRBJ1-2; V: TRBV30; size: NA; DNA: TGTGCCTGGAGGAGGGGGGGGGCCTATGGCTACACCTTC; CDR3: CAWRRGGAYGYTF
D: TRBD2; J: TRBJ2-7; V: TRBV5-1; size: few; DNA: TGCGCCAGCACTCCATTGGGACTAGGAAACCAGCAGTACTTC; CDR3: CASTPLGLGNQQYF
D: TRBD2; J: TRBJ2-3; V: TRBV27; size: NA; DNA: TGTGCCAGCAGTTTAGCCGGGAGGGGAGATACGCAGTATTTT; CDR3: CASSLAGRGDTQYF
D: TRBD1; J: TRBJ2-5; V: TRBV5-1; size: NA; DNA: TGCGCCAGCAGCGAGGGGGCAGGGGAAGAGACCCAGTACTTC; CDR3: CASSEGAGEETQYF
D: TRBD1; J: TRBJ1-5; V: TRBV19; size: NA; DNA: TGTGCCAGTAGTAATACAAGGACAGGGGGTAATCAGCCCCAGCATTTT; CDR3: CASSNTRTGGNQPQHF
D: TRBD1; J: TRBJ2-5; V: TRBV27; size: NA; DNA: TGTGCCAGCAGTTACAGGGGGGAAGAGACCCAGTACTTC; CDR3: CASSYRGEETQYF
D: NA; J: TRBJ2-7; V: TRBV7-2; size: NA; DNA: TGTGCCAGCAGCTTAGCGGGAGTAGGCGAGCAGTACTTC; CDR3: CASSLAGVGEQYF
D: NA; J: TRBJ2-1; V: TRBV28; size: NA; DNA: TGTGCCAGCAGGCCGGGCCTCGGAGGGCAGTTCTTC; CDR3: CASRPGLGGQFF
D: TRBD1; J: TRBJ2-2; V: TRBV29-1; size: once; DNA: TGCAGCGTTGAAGGCCGGACAGGGGCCACCGGGGAGCTGTTTTTT; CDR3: CSVEGRTGATGELFF
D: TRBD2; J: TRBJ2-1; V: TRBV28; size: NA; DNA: TGTGCCAGCAGTTGGGGACTAGCGGGAGAGGGTGAGCAGTTCTTC; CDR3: CASSWGLAGEGEQFF
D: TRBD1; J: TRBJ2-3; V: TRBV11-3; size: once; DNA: TGTGCCAGCAGTAGGGGGACAGCTAGCACAGATACGCAGTATTTT; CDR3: CASSRGTASTDTQYF
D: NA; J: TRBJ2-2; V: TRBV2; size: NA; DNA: TGTGCCAGCAGTGACGGGGTCCCCACCGGGGAGCTGTTTTTT; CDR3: CASSDGVPTGELFF
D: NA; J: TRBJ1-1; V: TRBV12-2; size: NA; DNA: TGTGCAAGTCGCTTAGCTCTGGGCAGAAGGCCCCGAAAGATGAACACTGAAGCTTTCTTT; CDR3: CASRLALGRRPRKMNTEAFF
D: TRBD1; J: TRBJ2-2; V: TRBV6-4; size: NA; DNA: TGTGCCAGCAGTACACAGGGGGCTGGAACCGGGGAGCTGTTTTTT; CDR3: CASSTQGAGTGELFF